The clone carrying this T cell receptor beta chain was counted a few times. The antigen remains unidentified. This entry comes from a study of cytomegalovirus exposure and HLA in healthy donors. Study in general: About 77 million unique TCRs from HLA-typed donors made up an early data release. Study findings and constraints: Common viral pathogens seemed to be connected with several of the most significant clusters, according to a later analysis. Among donors in an Asian-associated ancestry cluster, a later analysis reportedly found fewer N-insertions than the roughly 650-donor mean.

The CDR3 has 12 residues. Per germline, CDR1 SQVTM and CDR2 ANQGSEA. V was cut by 4 bases and J by 4 bases, with 10 bases left in between. Primers included in the PCR were 60 Vbeta and 13 Jbeta primers. The data were produced by immunoSEQ multiplex PCR, yet TCRdb's version contains in-frame clones alone and is incomplete. The sample lists about 96,000 clones, roughly 84% occurring once. The TCR comes from a young man in good health and CMV-seronegative. V usage is TRBV29-1 and J usage is TRBJ2-5; D is uncertain. Sequences were obtained from PBMCs. CDR3 DNA sequence: TGCAGCGTTGGGCTCAGTCGAGAGACCCAGTACTTC. It translates to CSVGLSRETQYF.